This TCR beta chain was found in a study of technical replicates of blood from a few donors. Repertoires were generated with immunoSEQ multiplex PCR, while TCRdb's copy carries only in-frame clones and drops some. Found here are about 74,000 clones, around 95% of them singletons; the top ten hold 0.2% to 0.3%. Trimming cost V 3 bases and J 1 base, with 9 bases left between them. Germline assignment: CDR1 KGHSH and CDR2 LQKENI. The CDR3 consists of 14 residues. Material for sequencing was T cells isolated from PBMCs. The gene calls are TRBV18 and TRBJ1-1; no reliable D call. The receptor was isolated from a human donor in good health. This CDR3 reads CASSPSEGNTEAFF. CDR3 nucleotides: TGTGCCAGCTCACCGTCGGAGGGGAACACTGAAGCTTTCTTT.